This is a list of T cell receptor beta chains from one sample in a study of blood T cell repertoires in COVID-19. The protocol was immunoSEQ multiplex PCR, while the TCRdb copy is restricted to in-frame clones and leaves out a portion. Seen here are fewer than 350,000 clones, about nine tenths observed once, and the top ten hold less than 5%. Sample: peripheral blood. These receptors were obtained from a woman aged 60 to 75 with COVID-19, enrolled during active disease. Each CDR3 is given with its conserved first and last residue. The D gene is left open where the match is weak. Rows may omit the clone size; those that give it use once, few, many or a size class.

D: -; size: -; V: TRBV7-7; J: TRBJ2-3; DNA: TGTGCTAGCAGCTCTCAAACAGGGGATACGCAGTATTTT; CDR3: CASSSQTGDTQYF
D: TRBD2; size: -; V: TRBV5-8; J: TRBJ2-3; DNA: TGTGCCAGCAGCTTGGGGACTAGAAGTACAGATACGCAGTATTTT; CDR3: CASSLGTRSTDTQYF
D: TRBD1; size: -; V: TRBV2; J: TRBJ1-5; DNA: TGTGCCAGCAGTTCGGACAGGGGCGATCAGCCCCAGCATTTT; CDR3: CASSSDRGDQPQHF
D: TRBD1; size: few; V: TRBV7-8; J: TRBJ2-7; DNA: TGTGCCAGCAGCCGGGACAGTAACTACGAGCAGTACTTC; CDR3: CASSRDSNYEQYF
D: -; size: -; V: TRBV18; J: TRBJ1-1; DNA: TGTGCCAGCTCCCGTTCGGTGGCGGACAGTGAAGCTTTCTTT; CDR3: CASSRSVADSEAFF
D: -; size: -; V: TRBV6-5; J: TRBJ1-2; DNA: TGTGCCAGCAGTTTCACACAGAACTATGGCTACACCTTC; CDR3: CASSFTQNYGYTF
D: TRBD1; size: -; V: TRBV24-1; J: TRBJ2-1; DNA: TGTGCCACCAGTGATCCAACAGGGGAAATGGGCAATGAGCAGTTCTTC; CDR3: CATSDPTGEMGNEQFF
D: -; size: -; V: TRBV12-3/TRBV12-4; J: TRBJ1-6; DNA: TGTGCCAGCAAACCCCCGCAGGGTTCACCCCTCCACTTT; CDR3: CASKPPQGSPLHF
D: -; size: -; V: TRBV28; J: TRBJ1-5; DNA: TGTGCCAGCAGTTTGGGGGGAGGGGGGAAGCCCCAGCATTTT; CDR3: CASSLGGGGKPQHF
D: -; size: -; V: TRBV29-1; J: TRBJ1-5; DNA: TGCAGCGCCCTGCTGCAGGGACAAGGACAGCCCCAGCATTTT; CDR3: CSALLQGQGQPQHF
D: TRBD2; size: once; V: TRBV7-8; J: TRBJ2-1; DNA: TGTGCCAGCAGACATCTCGCGGGGGAGTCCTACAATGAGCAGTTCTTC; CDR3: CASRHLAGESYNEQFF
D: -; size: few; V: TRBV20-1; J: TRBJ1-2; DNA: TGCAGTGCTAGTAGGCAGGGGTTCTATGGCTACACCTTC; CDR3: CSASRQGFYGYTF
D: TRBD1; size: -; V: TRBV28; J: TRBJ2-3; DNA: TGTGCCAGCAGTAGGGTATACAGGGGGCGCGCAGATACGCAGTATTTT; CDR3: CASSRVYRGRADTQYF
D: -; size: -; V: TRBV19; J: TRBJ1-2; DNA: TGTGCCAGTAGGGAGTTCGGAGGGTCTAACTATGGCTACACCTTC; CDR3: CASREFGGSNYGYTF
D: -; size: -; V: TRBV29-1; J: TRBJ1-1; DNA: TGCAGCGTTGGATCGGGTCAGTACACTGAAGCTTTCTTT; CDR3: CSVGSGQYTEAFF
D: TRBD2; size: few; V: TRBV7-9; J: TRBJ2-3; DNA: TGTGCCAGCAGCTTATCTCAGCGGGGGGGCCCGGATACGCAGTATTTT; CDR3: CASSLSQRGGPDTQYF
D: TRBD1; size: -; V: TRBV19; J: TRBJ1-3; DNA: TGTGCCAGTAGTCAGGACAGGGGAATTGGGAACACCATATATTTT; CDR3: CASSQDRGIGNTIYF
D: TRBD1; size: -; V: TRBV19; J: TRBJ1-1; DNA: TGTGCCAGTAGGAAGGGGACAGGGGGGAACACTGAAGCTTTCTTT; CDR3: CASRKGTGGNTEAFF
D: TRBD2; size: -; V: TRBV20-1; J: TRBJ2-5; DNA: TGCAGTGCTAGTACTAGCGGACTATCCCAAGAGACCCAGTACTTC; CDR3: CSASTSGLSQETQYF
D: TRBD2; size: -; V: TRBV3-1/TRBV3-2; J: TRBJ2-3; DNA: TGTGCCAGCAGCCGCGGACTAGCGGGGGGCCAGGGTAGCCACAGGGGTACGCAGTATTTT; CDR3: CASSRGLAGGQGSHRGTQYF
D: TRBD1; size: -; V: TRBV5-1; J: TRBJ1-1; DNA: TGCGCCAGCAGCTTTTTCGACAGGGGAAATACTGAAGCTTTCTTT; CDR3: CASSFFDRGNTEAFF
D: -; size: -; V: TRBV5-1; J: TRBJ1-2; DNA: TGCGCCAGCAGCCTCGAAGGCAGGGTTCAATCCCGAGATGGCTACACCTTC; CDR3: CASSLEGRVQSRDGYTF
D: -; size: -; V: TRBV5-1; J: TRBJ1-5; DNA: TGCGCCAGCAGCTTGGAGGGGGACAGCAATCAGCCCCAGCATTTT; CDR3: CASSLEGDSNQPQHF
D: -; size: -; V: TRBV7-3; J: TRBJ2-5; DNA: TGTGCCAGCAGGGGGACGGGGGAAGAGACCCAGTACTTC; CDR3: CASRGTGEETQYF
D: -; size: -; V: TRBV5-8; J: TRBJ1-1; DNA: TGTGCCAGCAGCTTGCTGCTAAGGGGCGTAAGTAGGGATGCTTTCTTT; CDR3: CASSLLLRGVSRDAFF
D: TRBD1; size: -; V: TRBV20-1; J: TRBJ1-1; DNA: TGCAGTGCTAGTATAGGGGGCGCTAGCACTGAAGCTTTCTTT; CDR3: CSASIGGASTEAFF
D: -; size: -; V: TRBV6-1; J: TRBJ1-4; DNA: TGTGCCAGCCGTGCGGGGGGAGGCATTTATCCTAATGAAAAACTGTTTTTT; CDR3: CASRAGGGIYPNEKLFF
D: -; size: -; V: TRBV3-1/TRBV3-2; J: TRBJ1-2; DNA: TGTGCCAGCAGCCGAGAAGGGAGTGGCTACACCTTC; CDR3: CASSREGSGYTF
D: -; size: -; V: TRBV19; J: TRBJ1-2; DNA: TGTGCCAGTAGTCCCCAGGGCGGGGGTCCCCTTCACTATGGCTACACCTTC; CDR3: CASSPQGGGPLHYGYTF
D: TRBD1; size: -; V: TRBV29-1; J: TRBJ1-2; DNA: TGCAGCGTTGAAGATCTCGGACAGGGGGCTGGAGGCTACACCTTC; CDR3: CSVEDLGQGAGGYTF
D: -; size: -; V: TRBV7-9; J: TRBJ2-2; DNA: TGTGCCAGCAGCTATCCTGTATTAGCCGGGGAGCTGTTTTTT; CDR3: CASSYPVLAGELFF
D: TRBD1; size: -; V: TRBV5-1; J: TRBJ2-7; DNA: TGCGCCAGCAGCCCGACAGGGGACTACGAGCAGTACTTC; CDR3: CASSPTGDYEQYF
D: -; size: -; V: TRBV2; J: TRBJ2-2; DNA: TGTGCCAGCGTAGGGGCAGGGGTGGCCGGGGAGCTGTTTTTT; CDR3: CASVGAGVAGELFF
D: -; size: -; V: TRBV6-5; J: TRBJ1-3; DNA: TGTGCCAGCAGTCTATCCTCTGGAAACACCATATATTTT; CDR3: CASSLSSGNTIYF
D: -; size: -; V: TRBV28; J: TRBJ2-1; DNA: TGTGCCAGCAGTCCCCCTCCACGAGATGAGCAGTTCTTC; CDR3: CASSPPPRDEQFF
D: -; size: -; V: TRBV6-5; J: TRBJ1-2; DNA: TGTGCCAGCAGTTACCAGGGCGTTAACTATGGCTACACCTTC; CDR3: CASSYQGVNYGYTF
D: -; size: once; V: TRBV18; J: TRBJ1-1; DNA: TGTGCCAGCTCAGCTGATGTCGTCGGGGGGTTTGAAGCTTTCTTT; CDR3: CASSADVVGGFEAFF
D: -; size: -; V: TRBV5-1; J: TRBJ2-3; DNA: TGCGCCAGCAGCTTGGCCGTAGCGAGGGCAGATACGCAGTATTTT; CDR3: CASSLAVARADTQYF
D: TRBD1; size: -; V: TRBV11-2; J: TRBJ2-3; DNA: TGTGCCAGCAGCTTAGTCGCAGGGGGTCAGGGAGATACGCAGTATTTT; CDR3: CASSLVAGGQGDTQYF
D: -; size: -; V: TRBV5-1; J: TRBJ2-7; DNA: TGCGCCAGCAGCCTCGACAGAGCCCAGTACTTC; CDR3: CASSLDRAQYF